This T cell receptor beta chain was recorded in a study of cytomegalovirus exposure and HLA in healthy donors. This clone has a handful of counts. The antigen is undetermined. Regarding the study as a whole: Judged likely to be a sequencing artifact was a cluster of highly shared sequence variants. Among TCR beta chains of equal frequency, HLA-associated ones were more clonally expanded in a later analysis.

Primers for the PCR totalled 60 Vbeta and 13 Jbeta. Method: immunoSEQ multiplex PCR; TCRdb's copy keeps in-frame clones and lacks some. The sample has approximately 110,000 clones; 74% are singletons. The receptor was derived from a woman in her forties or fifties in good health and CMV-seropositive. The sequencing input was PBMCs.

The CDR3 DNA reads as TGCGCCAGCAGCTTGACTGGGACAGGGACCTACGAGCAGTACTTC. The encoded protein is CASSLTGTGTYEQYF. The chain carries TRBV5-1 and TRBJ2-7; TRBD1 aligns across 9 bases. The CDR3 is 15 residues long. V shed 1 base and J 2 bases; nucleotides not matched to a gene: 4. CDR1 and CDR2 from the germline V gene are SGHRS and YFSETQ. The whole variable domain, filled in from reference TRBV5-1 and TRBJ2-7, reads KAGVTQTPRYLIKTRGQQVTLSCSPISGHRSVSWYQQTPGQGLQFLFEYFSETQRNKGNFPGRFSGRQFSNSRSEMNVSTLELGDSALYLCASSLTGTGTYEQYFGPGTRLTVT.